This is a list of T cell receptor beta chains from one sample in a study of Ad26.COV2.S vaccination and SARS-CoV-2 variants. The repertoire was sequenced with immunoSEQ multiplex PCR; TCRdb's copy has only in-frame clones and lacks some. The table has about 350,000 clones, around 92% seen once. The sequencing used peripheral blood, collected after recovery from COVID-19. These receptors were collected from a human donor who had recovered from COVID-19. Both conserved end residues are part of each CDR3. A D gene is named only where the DNA matches it firmly. Where a row states a size, it is once, few, many or the class of an expanded clone; other rows omit it.

V: TRBV3-1/TRBV3-2; J: TRBJ1-6; size: .; D: .; DNA: TGTGCCAGCAGCCAAGGAGGGCAGGGTGATTCACCCCTCCACTTT; CDR3: CASSQGGQGDSPLHF
V: TRBV11-2; J: TRBJ1-1; size: .; D: .; DNA: TGTGCCAGCAGCTCTCTGAGGGGGTCTAGGACTGAAGCTTTCTTT; CDR3: CASSSLRGSRTEAFF
V: TRBV6-2/TRBV6-3; J: TRBJ1-2; size: .; D: .; DNA: TGTGCCAGCAGTTACTCGACAGGAGCTCATGGCTACACCTTC; CDR3: CASSYSTGAHGYTF
V: TRBV13; J: TRBJ2-2; size: .; D: .; DNA: TGTGCCAGCAGCTCGGACCCCCCCGGGGAGCTGTTTTTT; CDR3: CASSSDPPGELFF
V: TRBV6-5; J: TRBJ2-1; size: .; D: .; DNA: TGTGCCAGCAGTTACTCAGGGTCATCCTACAATGAGCAGTTCTTC; CDR3: CASSYSGSSYNEQFF
V: TRBV3-1/TRBV3-2; J: TRBJ2-7; size: .; D: .; DNA: TGTGCCAGCAGCCAAGAGACAGTCATGAGCTACGAGCAGTACTTC; CDR3: CASSQETVMSYEQYF
V: TRBV4-2; J: TRBJ1-3; size: few; D: TRBD1; DNA: TGTGCCAGCAGCCAAGGTCCGACAGGGGGTGGAAACACCATATATTTT; CDR3: CASSQGPTGGGNTIYF
V: TRBV6-2/TRBV6-3; J: TRBJ2-3; size: .; D: .; DNA: TGTGCCAGCAGCGCAACCACAGATACGCAGTATTTT; CDR3: CASSATTDTQYF
V: TRBV29-1; J: TRBJ1-2; size: .; D: .; DNA: TGCAGCGTGATGGACAGATCCGAATATGGCTACACCTTC; CDR3: CSVMDRSEYGYTF
V: TRBV12-3/TRBV12-4; J: TRBJ1-1; size: .; D: .; DNA: TGTGCCAGCAGGGAGGGGCCCTCCCGGGATGTTTTCTTT; CDR3: CASREGPSRDVFF
V: TRBV7-9; J: TRBJ1-5; size: .; D: TRBD1; DNA: TGTGCCAGCAGCACCGGGACAGGGGTATCGTTGGACAATCAGCCCCAGCATTTT; CDR3: CASSTGTGVSLDNQPQHF
V: TRBV5-1; J: TRBJ2-1; size: .; D: TRBD1; DNA: TGCGCCAGCAGCTTGCAGACAGGGGGCAATGAGCAGTTCTTC; CDR3: CASSLQTGGNEQFF
V: TRBV4-1; J: TRBJ1-1; size: .; D: .; DNA: TGCGCCAGCAGCCAAGTTCCAGGGGTGCATGGTGAAGCTTTCTTT; CDR3: CASSQVPGVHGEAFF
V: TRBV9; J: TRBJ1-1; size: .; D: .; DNA: TGTGCCAGCAGCGTAGAACAGGAGGGTACTGAAGCTTTCTTT; CDR3: CASSVEQEGTEAFF